This entry concerns a single T cell receptor (beta chain). The antigen is not known. Time point described: blood 2 weeks post-SBRT. Documented treatment: 15 Gy SBRT to primary tumor, nephrectomy 4 weeks later. Blood was sampled at baseline, 2 weeks and 4 weeks after SBRT. Sequenced by immunoSEQ multiplex PCR; TCRdb stores in-frame clones only, minus some. The sample yields 70,000 to 100,000 clones, 65% to 90% seen once. Per germline, CDR1 SGHTA and CDR2 FQGNSA. Trimming left V 5 bases short and J 3 bases short, with 11 bases between. The CDR3 contains 14 residues. This record belongs to a study of radiation and T cells in renal cell carcinoma. For the study at large: Nephrectomy followed 15 Gy stereotactic body radiation by 4 weeks. Study findings and constraints: From baseline, blood top tumor clonotypes peaked at 2 weeks post-radiation. Pretreatment tumor biopsies were lacking, so baseline clonotypes are unknown.

This TCR derives from a woman between 45 and 65 years old with renal cell carcinoma. The V call is TRBV7-2, the J call TRBJ1-5; no reliable D call. The specimen was blood, collected from a patient whose treatment included radiotherapy and nephrectomy. The CDR3 sequence: CASSGDQINQPQHF. DNA of the CDR3: TGTGCCAGCAGCGGTGACCAGATCAATCAGCCCCAGCATTTT. The full variable domain, rest sourced from reference TRBV7-2 and TRBJ1-5, is GAGVSQSPSNKVTEKGKDVELRCDPISGHTALYWYRQSLGQGLEFLIYFQGNSAPDKSGLPSDRFSAERTGGSVSTLTIQRTQQEDSAVYLCASSGDQINQPQHFGDGTRLSIL.